This T cell receptor beta chain is drawn from a study of neoadjuvant nivolumab and ipilimumab in lung cancer. Data came from immunoSEQ multiplex PCR; TCRdb stores just in-frame clones and leaves some out. The repertoire holds around 7,500 clones, with 60% to 80% as singletons. The germline V gene has CDR1 MNHEY and CDR2 SMNVEV (reference sequence). The ends were cut back, 1 base at V and 3 bases at J, with 7 bases in the middle. CDR3 size: 13 residues. The specimen comprised tumor tissue, sampled after neoadjuvant nivolumab, alone or with ipilimumab, at or shortly before surgery. The rearrangement joins TRBV27 to TRBJ2-7; D gene ambiguous. The clonotype originates from an adult with non-small cell lung cancer. CDR3 sequence reads: CASSLLPGYEQYF. The CDR3, as DNA: TGTGCCAGCAGTTTATTGCCGGGCTACGAGCAGTACTTC.